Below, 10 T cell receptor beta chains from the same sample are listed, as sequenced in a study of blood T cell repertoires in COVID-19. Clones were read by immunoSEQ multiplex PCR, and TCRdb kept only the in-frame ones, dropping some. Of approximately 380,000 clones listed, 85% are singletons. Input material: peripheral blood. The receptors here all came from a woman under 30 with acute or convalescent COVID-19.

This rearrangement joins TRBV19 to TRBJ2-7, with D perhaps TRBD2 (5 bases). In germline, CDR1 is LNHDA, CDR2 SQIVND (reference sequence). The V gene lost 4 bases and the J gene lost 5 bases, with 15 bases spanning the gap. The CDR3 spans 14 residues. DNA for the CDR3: TGTGCCAGTAGTACCCGGACTGCTAGCCACGAGCAGTACTTC. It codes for CASSTRTASHEQYF.

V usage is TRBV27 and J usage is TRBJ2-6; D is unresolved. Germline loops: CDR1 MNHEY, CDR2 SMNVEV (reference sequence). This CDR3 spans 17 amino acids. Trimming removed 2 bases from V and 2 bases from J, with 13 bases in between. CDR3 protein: CASSLTFGVTGANVLTF. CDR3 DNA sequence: TGTGCCAGCAGTTTAACTTTCGGAGTAACTGGGGCCAACGTCCTGACTTTC.

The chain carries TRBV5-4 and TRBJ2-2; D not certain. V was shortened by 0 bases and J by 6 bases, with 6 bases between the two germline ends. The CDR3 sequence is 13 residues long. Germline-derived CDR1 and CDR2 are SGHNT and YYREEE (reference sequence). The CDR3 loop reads CASSLGAAGELFF. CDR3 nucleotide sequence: TGTGCCAGCAGCTTGGGGGCTGCCGGGGAGCTGTTTTTT.

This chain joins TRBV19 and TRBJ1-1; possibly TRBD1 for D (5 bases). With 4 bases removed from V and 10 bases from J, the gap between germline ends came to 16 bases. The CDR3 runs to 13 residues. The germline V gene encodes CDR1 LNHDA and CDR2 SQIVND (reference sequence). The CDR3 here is CASSTRQGWGAFF. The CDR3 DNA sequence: TGTGCCAGTAGTACCCGTCAGGGCTGGGGAGCTTTCTTT.

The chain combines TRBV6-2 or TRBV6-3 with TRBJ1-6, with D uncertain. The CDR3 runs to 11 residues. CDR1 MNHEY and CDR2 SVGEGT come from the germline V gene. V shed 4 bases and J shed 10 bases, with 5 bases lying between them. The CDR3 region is CASSSGSPLHF. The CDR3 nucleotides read TGTGCCAGCAGTTCCGGGTCACCCCTCCACTTT.

CDR3 amino acids: CASSPQDSGSHRDTQYF. The CDR3 nucleotides read TGTGCCAGCAGTCCCCAAGATAGCGGGAGTCATCGGGATACGCAGTATTTT. This rearrangement joins TRBV28 to TRBJ2-3; TRBD2 matches 9 bases. The length of the CDR3 is 17 residues. The J segment lost 6 bases and the V segment lost 5 bases, leaving 15 bases of the junction unmatched. CDR1 is MDHEN and CDR2 is SYDVKM in the germline V gene. Using reference TRBV28 and TRBJ2-3 for the parts outside the CDR3, the full variable domain is DVKVTQSSRYLVKRTGEKVFLECVQDMDHENMFWYRQDPGLGLRLIYFSYDVKMKEKGDIPEGYSVSREKKERFSLILESASTNQTSMYLCASSPQDSGSHRDTQYFGPGTRLTVL.

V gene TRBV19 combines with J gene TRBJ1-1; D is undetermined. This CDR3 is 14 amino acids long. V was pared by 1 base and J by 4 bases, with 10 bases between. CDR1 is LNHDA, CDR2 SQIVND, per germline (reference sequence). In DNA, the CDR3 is TGTGCCAGTAGTATAGGAGTCTTCCTCACTGAAGCTTTCTTT. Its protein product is CASSIGVFLTEAFF.

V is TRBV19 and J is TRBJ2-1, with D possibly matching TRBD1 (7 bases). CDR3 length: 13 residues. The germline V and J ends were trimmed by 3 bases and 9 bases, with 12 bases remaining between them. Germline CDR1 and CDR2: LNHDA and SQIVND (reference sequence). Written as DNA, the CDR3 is TGTGCCAGTAGTATCGGCAGGGGGGCTGAGCAGTTCTTC. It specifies CASSIGRGAEQFF.

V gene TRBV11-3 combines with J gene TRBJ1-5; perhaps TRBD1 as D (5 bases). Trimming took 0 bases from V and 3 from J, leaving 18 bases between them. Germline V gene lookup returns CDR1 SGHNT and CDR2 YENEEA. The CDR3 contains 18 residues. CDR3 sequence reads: CASSLDRAKGIHNQPQHF. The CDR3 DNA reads TGTGCCAGCAGCTTAGATCGGGCAAAGGGGATTCACAATCAGCCCCAGCATTTT.

The CDR3 sequence: CASSASRTYEQYF. CDR3 DNA: TGTGCCAGTAGTGCCTCTAGGACCTACGAGCAGTACTTC. The rearrangement links TRBV19 to TRBJ2-7; D gene uncertain. From germline, CDR1 is LNHDA and CDR2 SQIVND (reference sequence). The CDR3 sequence is 13 residues long. Trimming stripped 5 bases from V and 2 bases from J, with 10 bases between.